This T cell receptor (beta chain) was recovered during a study of shared clonotypes between healthy human individuals. Study-level background: The composition of the donors was two women and three men aged 18 to 49.

Assay execution took place at the deep level. Libraries were prepared by immunoSEQ multiplex PCR; TCRdb keeps only in-frame clonotypes and omits some of them. The sample lists some 650,000 clones; roughly 97% were seen once. Study-wide findings and caveats: Generation probability values for non-shared clonotypes were lower than those for clonotypes shared by all four donors.

This clone was seen once. Its antigen is as yet unknown. V gave up 1 base and J gave up 9 bases, with 10 bases separating them. The V gene's germline CDR1 is MDHEN and CDR2 SYDVKM. The CDR3 consists of 13 residues. This clonotype was obtained from a woman in her thirties in good health. The J gene is TRBJ2-4, the V gene TRBV28, with D tentatively TRBD1 (5 bases). The sample taken for sequencing was naive CD4+ T cells sorted from blood. Indicated subset: CD45RA+ positively selected. DNA of the CDR3: TGTGCCAGCAGTTTATTTCCAGGGCTCATTCAGTACTTC. Amino acids: CASSLFPGLIQYF.